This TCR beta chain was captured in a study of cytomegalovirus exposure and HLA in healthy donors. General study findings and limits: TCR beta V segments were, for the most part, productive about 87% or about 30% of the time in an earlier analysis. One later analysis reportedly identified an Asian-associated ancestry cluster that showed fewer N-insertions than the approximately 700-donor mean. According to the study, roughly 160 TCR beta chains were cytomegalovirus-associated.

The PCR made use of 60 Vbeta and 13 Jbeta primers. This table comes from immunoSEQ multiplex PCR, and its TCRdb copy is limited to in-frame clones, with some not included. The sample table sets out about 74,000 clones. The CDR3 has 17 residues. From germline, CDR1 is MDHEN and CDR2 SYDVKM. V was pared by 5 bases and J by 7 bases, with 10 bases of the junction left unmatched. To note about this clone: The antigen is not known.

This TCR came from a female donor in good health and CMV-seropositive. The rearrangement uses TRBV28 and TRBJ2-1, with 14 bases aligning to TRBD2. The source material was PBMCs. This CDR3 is CASSPHLGLAGVNEQFF. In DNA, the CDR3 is TGTGCCAGCAGTCCGCACCTGGGACTAGCGGGAGTTAATGAGCAGTTCTTC.